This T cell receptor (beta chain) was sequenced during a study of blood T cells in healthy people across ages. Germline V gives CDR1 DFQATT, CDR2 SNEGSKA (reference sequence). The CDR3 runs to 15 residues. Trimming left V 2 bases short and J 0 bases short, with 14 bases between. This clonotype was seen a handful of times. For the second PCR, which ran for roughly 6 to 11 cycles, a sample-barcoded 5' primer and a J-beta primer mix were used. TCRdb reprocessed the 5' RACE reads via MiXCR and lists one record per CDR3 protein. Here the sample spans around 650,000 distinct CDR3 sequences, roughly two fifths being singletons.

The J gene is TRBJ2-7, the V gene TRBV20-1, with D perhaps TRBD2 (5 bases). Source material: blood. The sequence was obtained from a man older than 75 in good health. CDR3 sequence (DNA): TGCAGTGCTAGACAGCAACGGGGATACTCCTACGAGCAGTACTTC. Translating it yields CSARQQRGYSYEQYF.